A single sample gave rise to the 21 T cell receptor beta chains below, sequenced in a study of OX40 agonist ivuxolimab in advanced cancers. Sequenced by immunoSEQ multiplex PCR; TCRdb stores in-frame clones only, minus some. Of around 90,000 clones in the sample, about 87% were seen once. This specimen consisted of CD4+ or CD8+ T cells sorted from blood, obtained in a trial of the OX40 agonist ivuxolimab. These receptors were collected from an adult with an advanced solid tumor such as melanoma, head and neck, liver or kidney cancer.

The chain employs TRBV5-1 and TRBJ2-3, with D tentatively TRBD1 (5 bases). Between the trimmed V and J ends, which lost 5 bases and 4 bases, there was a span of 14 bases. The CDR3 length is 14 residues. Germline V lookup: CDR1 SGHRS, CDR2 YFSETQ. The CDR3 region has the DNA TGCGCCAGCAGTGGGCAGGGTGAACCAGATACGCAGTATTTT. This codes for CASSGQGEPDTQYF.

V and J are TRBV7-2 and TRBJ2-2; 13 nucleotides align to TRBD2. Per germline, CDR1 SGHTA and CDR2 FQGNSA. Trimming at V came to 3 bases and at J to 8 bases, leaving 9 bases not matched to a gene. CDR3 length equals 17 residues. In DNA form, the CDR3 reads TGTGCCAGCAGCTTGTCCTCACTAGCGGGAGGGGCGGGGGAGCTGTTTTTT. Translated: CASSLSSLAGGAGELFF.

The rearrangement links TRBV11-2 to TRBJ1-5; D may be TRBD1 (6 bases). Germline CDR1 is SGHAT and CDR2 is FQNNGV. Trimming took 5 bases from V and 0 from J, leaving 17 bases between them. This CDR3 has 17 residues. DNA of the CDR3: TGTGCCAGCAGCCTCCTTCCAGGGGAATATAGCAATCAGCCCCAGCATTTT. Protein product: CASSLLPGEYSNQPQHF.

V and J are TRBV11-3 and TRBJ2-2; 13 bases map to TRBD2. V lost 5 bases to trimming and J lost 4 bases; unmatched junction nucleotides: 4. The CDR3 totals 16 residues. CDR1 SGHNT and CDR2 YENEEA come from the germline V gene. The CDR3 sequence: CASSPGLAGSTGELFF. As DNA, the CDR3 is TGTGCCAGCAGCCCGGGACTAGCGGGGAGCACCGGGGAGCTGTTTTTT.

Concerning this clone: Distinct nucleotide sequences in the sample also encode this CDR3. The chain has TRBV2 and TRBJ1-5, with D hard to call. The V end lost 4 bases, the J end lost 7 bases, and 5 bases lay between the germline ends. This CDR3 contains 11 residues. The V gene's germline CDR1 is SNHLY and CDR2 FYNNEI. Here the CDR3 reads CASSGAQPQHF. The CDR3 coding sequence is TGTGCCAGCAGTGGAGCCCAGCCCCAGCATTTT.

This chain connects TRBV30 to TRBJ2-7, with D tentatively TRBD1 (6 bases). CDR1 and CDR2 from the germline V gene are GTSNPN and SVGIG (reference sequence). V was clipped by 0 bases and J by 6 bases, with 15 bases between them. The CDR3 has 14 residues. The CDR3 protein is CAWSVVSGRGEQYF. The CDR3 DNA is TGTGCCTGGAGTGTAGTGTCCGGCAGGGGCGAGCAGTACTTC.

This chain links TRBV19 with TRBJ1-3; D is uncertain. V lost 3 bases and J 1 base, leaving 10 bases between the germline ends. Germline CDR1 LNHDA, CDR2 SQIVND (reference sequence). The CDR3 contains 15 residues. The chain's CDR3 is CASSIDQVSGNTIYF. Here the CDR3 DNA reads TGTGCCAGTAGTATTGATCAGGTTTCTGGAAACACCATATATTTT.

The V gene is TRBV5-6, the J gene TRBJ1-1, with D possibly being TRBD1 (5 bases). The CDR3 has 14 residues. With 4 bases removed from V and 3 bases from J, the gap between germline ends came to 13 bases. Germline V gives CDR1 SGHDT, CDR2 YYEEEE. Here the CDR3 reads CASSRGALDTEAFF. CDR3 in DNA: TGTGCCAGCAGCCGAGGGGCATTGGACACTGAAGCTTTCTTT. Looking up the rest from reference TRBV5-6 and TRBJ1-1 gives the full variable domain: DAGVTQSPTHLIKTRGQQVTLRCSPKSGHDTVSWYQQALGQGPQFIFQYYEEEERQRGNFPDRFSGHQFPNYSSELNVNALLLGDSALYLCASSRGALDTEAFFGQGTRLTVV.

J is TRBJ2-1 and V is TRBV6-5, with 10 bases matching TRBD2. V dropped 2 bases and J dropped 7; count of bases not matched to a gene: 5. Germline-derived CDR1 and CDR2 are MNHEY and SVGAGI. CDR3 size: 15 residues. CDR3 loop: CASSYLSGRANEQFF. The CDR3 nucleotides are TGTGCCAGCAGTTACCTCAGCGGGAGGGCGAATGAGCAGTTCTTC.

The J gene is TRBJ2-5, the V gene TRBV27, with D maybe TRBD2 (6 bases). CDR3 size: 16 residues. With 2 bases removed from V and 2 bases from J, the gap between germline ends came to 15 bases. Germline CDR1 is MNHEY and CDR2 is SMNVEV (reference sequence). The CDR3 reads CASSLRGTSSQETQYF. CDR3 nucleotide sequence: TGTGCCAGCAGTTTACGAGGGACTTCGAGTCAAGAGACCCAGTACTTC.

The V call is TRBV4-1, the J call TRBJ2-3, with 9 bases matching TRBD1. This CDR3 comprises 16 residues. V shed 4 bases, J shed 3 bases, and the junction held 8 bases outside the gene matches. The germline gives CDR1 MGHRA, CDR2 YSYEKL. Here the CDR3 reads CASSREDRGSTDTQYF. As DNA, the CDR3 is TGCGCCAGCAGCCGAGAGGACAGGGGTAGTACAGATACGCAGTATTTT.

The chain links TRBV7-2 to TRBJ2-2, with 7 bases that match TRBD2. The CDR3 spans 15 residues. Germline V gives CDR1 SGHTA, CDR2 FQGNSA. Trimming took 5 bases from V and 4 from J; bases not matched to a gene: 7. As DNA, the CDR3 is TGTGCCAGCAGCCTGGGACTACACGGCACCGGGGAGCTGTTTTTT. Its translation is CASSLGLHGTGELFF.

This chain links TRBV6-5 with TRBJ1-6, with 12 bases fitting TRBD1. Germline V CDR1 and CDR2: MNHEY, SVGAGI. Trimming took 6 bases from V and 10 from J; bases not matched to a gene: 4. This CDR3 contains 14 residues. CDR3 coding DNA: TGTGCCAGCAGGGCCGGGACAGGGGGCTCACCCCTCCACTTT. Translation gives CASRAGTGGSPLHF.

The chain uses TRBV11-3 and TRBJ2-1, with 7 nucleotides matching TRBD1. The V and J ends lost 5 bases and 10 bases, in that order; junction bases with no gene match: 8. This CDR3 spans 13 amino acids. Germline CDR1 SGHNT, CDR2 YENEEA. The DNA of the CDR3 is TGTGCCAGCAGCCAGAACAGGGGAGACGAGCAGTTCTTC. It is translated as CASSQNRGDEQFF. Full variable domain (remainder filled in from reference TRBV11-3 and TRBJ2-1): EAGVVQSPRYKIIEKKQPVAFWCNPISGHNTLYWYLQNLGQGPELLIRYENEEAVDDSQLPKDRFSAERLKGVDSTLKIQPAELGDSAVYLCASSQNRGDEQFFGPGTRLTVL.

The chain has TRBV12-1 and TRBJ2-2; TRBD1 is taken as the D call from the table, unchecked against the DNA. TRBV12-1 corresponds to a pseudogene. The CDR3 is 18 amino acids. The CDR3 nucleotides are TGTGCCAGCAGCGGCAGGGACAGGGGGCTTATTTTGACCGGGGAGCTGTTTTTT. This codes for CASSGRDRGLILTGELFF.

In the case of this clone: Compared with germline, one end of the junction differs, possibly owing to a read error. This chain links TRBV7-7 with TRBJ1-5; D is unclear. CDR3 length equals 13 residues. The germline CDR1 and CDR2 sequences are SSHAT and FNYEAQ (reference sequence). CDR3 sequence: CASSLGPNQPQHF. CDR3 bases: TGTGCTAGCAGCTTAGGTCCTAATCAGCCCCAGCATTTT.

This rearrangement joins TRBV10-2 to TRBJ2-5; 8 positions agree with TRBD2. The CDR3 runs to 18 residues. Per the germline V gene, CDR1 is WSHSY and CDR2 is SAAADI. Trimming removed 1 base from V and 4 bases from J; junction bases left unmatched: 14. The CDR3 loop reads CASSELAGLRERGETQYF. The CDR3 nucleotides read TGCGCCAGCAGTGAGTTAGCGGGACTGAGGGAGAGGGGAGAGACCCAGTACTTC.

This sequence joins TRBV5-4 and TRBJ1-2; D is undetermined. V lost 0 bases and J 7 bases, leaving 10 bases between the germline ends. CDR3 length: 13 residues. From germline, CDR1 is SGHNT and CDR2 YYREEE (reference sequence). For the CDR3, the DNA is TGTGCCAGCAGCTTGGACGGGGTGGGTGGCTACACCTTC. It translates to CASSLDGVGGYTF.

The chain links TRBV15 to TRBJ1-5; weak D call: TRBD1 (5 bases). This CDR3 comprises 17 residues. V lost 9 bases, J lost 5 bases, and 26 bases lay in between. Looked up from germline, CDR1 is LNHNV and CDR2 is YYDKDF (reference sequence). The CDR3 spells CATLKGSRGGDDQPQHF. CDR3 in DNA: TGTGCCACACTTAAAGGGAGTCGCGGGGGGGACGATCAGCCCCAGCATTTT. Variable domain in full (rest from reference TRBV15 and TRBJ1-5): DAMVIQNPRYQVTQFGKPVTLSCSQTLNHNVMYWYQQKSSQAPKLLFHYYDKDFNNEADTPDNFQSRRPNTSFCFLDIRSPGLGDTAMYLCATLKGSRGGDDQPQHFGDGTRLSIL.

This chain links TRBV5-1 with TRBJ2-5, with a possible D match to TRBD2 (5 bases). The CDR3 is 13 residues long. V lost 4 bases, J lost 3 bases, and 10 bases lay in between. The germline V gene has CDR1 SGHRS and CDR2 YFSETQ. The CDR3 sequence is CASSDGLKETQYF. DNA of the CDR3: TGCGCCAGCAGCGATGGACTGAAAGAGACCCAGTACTTC. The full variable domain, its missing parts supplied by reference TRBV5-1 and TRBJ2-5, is KAGVTQTPRYLIKTRGQQVTLSCSPISGHRSVSWYQQTPGQGLQFLFEYFSETQRNKGNFPGRFSGRQFSNSRSEMNVSTLELGDSALYLCASSDGLKETQYFGPGTRLLVL.

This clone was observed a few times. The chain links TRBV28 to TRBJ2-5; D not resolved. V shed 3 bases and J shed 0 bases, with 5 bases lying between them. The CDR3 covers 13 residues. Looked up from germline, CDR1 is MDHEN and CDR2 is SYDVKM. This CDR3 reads CASSFRNQETQYF. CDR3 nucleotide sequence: TGTGCCAGCAGTTTCCGGAACCAAGAGACCCAGTACTTC. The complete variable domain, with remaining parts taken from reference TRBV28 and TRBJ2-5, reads DVKVTQSSRYLVKRTGEKVFLECVQDMDHENMFWYRQDPGLGLRLIYFSYDVKMKEKGDIPEGYSVSREKKERFSLILESASTNQTSMYLCASSFRNQETQYFGPGTRLLVL.